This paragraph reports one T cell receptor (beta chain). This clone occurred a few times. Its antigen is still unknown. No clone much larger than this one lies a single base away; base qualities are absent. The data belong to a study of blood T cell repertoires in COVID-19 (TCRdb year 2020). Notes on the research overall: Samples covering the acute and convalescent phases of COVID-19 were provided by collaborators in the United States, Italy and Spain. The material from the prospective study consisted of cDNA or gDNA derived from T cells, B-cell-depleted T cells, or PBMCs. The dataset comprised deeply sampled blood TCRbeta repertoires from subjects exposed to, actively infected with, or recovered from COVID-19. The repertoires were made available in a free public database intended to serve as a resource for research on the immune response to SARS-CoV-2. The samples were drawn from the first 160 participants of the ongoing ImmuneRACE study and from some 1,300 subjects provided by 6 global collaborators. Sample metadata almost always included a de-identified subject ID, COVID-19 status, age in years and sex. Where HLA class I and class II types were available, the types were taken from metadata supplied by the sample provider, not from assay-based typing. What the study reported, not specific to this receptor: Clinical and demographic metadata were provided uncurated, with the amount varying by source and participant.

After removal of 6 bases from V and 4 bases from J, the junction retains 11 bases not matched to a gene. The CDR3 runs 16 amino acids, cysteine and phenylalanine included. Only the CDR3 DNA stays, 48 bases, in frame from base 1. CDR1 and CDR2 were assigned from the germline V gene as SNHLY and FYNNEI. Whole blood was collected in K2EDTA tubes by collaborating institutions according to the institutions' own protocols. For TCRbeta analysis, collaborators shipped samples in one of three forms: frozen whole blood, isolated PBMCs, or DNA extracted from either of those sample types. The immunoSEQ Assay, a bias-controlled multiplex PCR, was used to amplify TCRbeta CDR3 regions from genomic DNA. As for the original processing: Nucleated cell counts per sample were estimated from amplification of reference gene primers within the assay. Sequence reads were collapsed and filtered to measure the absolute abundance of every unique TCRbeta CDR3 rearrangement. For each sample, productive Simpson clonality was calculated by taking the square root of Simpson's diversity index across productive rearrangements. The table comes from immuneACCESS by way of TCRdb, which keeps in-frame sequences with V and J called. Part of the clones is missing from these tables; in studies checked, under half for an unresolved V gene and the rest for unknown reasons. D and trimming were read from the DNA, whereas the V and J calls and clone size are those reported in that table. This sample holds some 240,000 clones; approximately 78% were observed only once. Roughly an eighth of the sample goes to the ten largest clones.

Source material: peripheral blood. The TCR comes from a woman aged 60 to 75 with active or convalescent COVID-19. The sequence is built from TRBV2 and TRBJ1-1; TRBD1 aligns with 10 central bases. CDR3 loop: CASRHTGTGDGTEAFF. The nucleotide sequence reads TGTGCCAGCAGGCATACCGGGACAGGGGATGGCACTGAAGCTTTCTTT.